This TCR beta chain was sequenced during a study of shared clonotypes between healthy human individuals. On this clone: Its antigen is still unknown. The sample has other DNA sequences that encode this CDR3 too.

Libraries were prepared by immunoSEQ multiplex PCR; TCRdb keeps only in-frame clonotypes and omits some of them. The sample yields around 99,000 clones, 60% to 75% seen once. Whole-study findings and limits: Non-shared clonotypes had lower generation probabilities than clonotypes shared by all four sorted-subset donors. Among the subsets, naive ones generally showed larger estimated richness than memory ones. An anticipated effect of sequencing depth on clonotype sharing among donors was recognized.

This CDR3 is 14 amino acids long. Trimming removed 1 base at V and 5 bases at J, with 8 bases between. Germline V lookup: CDR1 MNHEY, CDR2 SMNVEV (reference sequence). The sequence derives from a man aged 25 to 45 in good health. Material for sequencing was memory CD8+ T cells sorted from blood. Noted subset: CD45RO+ cells pooled with CCR7-negative TemRA cells. V gene TRBV27 combines with J gene TRBJ2-2, with a possible D match to TRBD2 (5 bases). CDR3 residues: CASSLFRGTGELFF. CDR3 sequence (DNA): TGTGCCAGCAGTTTATTCCGCGGGACCGGGGAGCTGTTTTTT.